Below, 16 T cell receptor beta chains from the same sample are listed, as sequenced in a study of shared clonotypes between healthy human individuals. Sequenced by immunoSEQ multiplex PCR; TCRdb stores in-frame clones only, minus some. The sample has over 2 million clones, 92% seen once. The sample taken for sequencing was naive CD4+ T cells from PBMCs. Subset indicated: CD45RA+ positively selected. The receptors were sampled from a man aged 18 to 30 in good health. Some clones in this sample may be carry-over from other donors' samples.

Here the CDR3 reads CASSSGLAGASTDTQYF. Here the CDR3 DNA reads TGTGCCAGCAGCTCGGGACTAGCGGGGGCTAGCACAGATACGCAGTATTTT. The rearrangement joins TRBV5-4 to TRBJ2-3; the match to TRBD2 covers 14 bases. The CDR3 is made up of 17 amino acids. Germline CDR1 and CDR2: SGHNT and YYREEE (reference sequence). Trimming cost V 3 bases and J 0 bases; bases outside gene matches: 3.

The rearrangement joins TRBV5-1 to TRBJ2-2, with 8 bases aligning to TRBD1. Per the germline V gene, CDR1 is SGHRS and CDR2 is YFSETQ. The V gene end was trimmed by 0 bases and the J gene end by 6 bases; junction bases not matched to a gene: 7. The CDR3 totals 16 residues. The CDR3 is CASSLAEDRVSGELFF. The DNA of the CDR3 is TGCGCCAGCAGCTTGGCCGAGGACAGGGTCTCCGGGGAGCTGTTTTTT. Using reference TRBV5-1 and TRBJ2-2 for the parts outside the CDR3, the full variable domain is KAGVTQTPRYLIKTRGQQVTLSCSPISGHRSVSWYQQTPGQGLQFLFEYFSETQRNKGNFPGRFSGRQFSNSRSEMNVSTLELGDSALYLCASSLAEDRVSGELFFGEGSRLTVL.

This clone is a singleton in its sample. CDR3 region: CASSLNSYTGELFF. The CDR3 DNA reads TGTGCCAGCAGCCTGAACTCTTACACCGGGGAGCTGTTTTTT. The chain carries TRBV5-4 and TRBJ2-2; D call uncertain. V shed 4 bases and J shed 3 bases, with 10 bases lying between them. Germline V CDR1 and CDR2: SGHNT, YYREEE (reference sequence). The CDR3 runs to 14 residues.

This chain connects TRBV27 to TRBJ2-7; 10 nucleotides agree with TRBD1. The trim removed 6 bases at V and 0 bases at J, leaving 8 bases unmatched. The germline V gene encodes CDR1 MNHEY and CDR2 SMNVEV (reference sequence). CDR3 size: 16 residues. The DNA of the CDR3 is TGTGCCAGCAGCAGAGGACAGGGGGAGAGCTCCTACGAGCAGTACTTC. Its translation is CASSRGQGESSYEQYF.

The chain carries TRBV6-1 and TRBJ1-3; D ambiguous. V was shortened by 2 bases and J by 0 bases, with 11 bases between the two germline ends. CDR1 is MNHNS, CDR2 SASEGT, per germline. The CDR3 is 16 residues long. The CDR3 is CASSERRHHSGNTIYF. The DNA for the CDR3 is TGTGCCAGCAGTGAAAGGCGACATCACTCTGGAAACACCATATATTTT.

V gene TRBV6-5 combines with J gene TRBJ1-5; 8 bases fit TRBD1. The CDR3 is made up of 13 amino acids. Unmatched junction bases numbered 0, after V lost 6 bases and J lost 2 bases. From germline, CDR1 is MNHEY and CDR2 SVGAGI. The CDR3 region has the DNA TGTGCCAGCAGGGGACAGGGCAATCAGCCCCAGCATTTT. This translates into CASRGQGNQPQHF.

The chain uses TRBV27 and TRBJ2-6; D gene ambiguous. CDR1 is MNHEY and CDR2 is SMNVEV in the germline V gene (reference sequence). The ends were cut back, 2 bases at V and 0 bases at J, with 14 bases in the middle. This CDR3 comprises 18 residues. CDR3 region: CASSLGPRRLSGANVLTF. The CDR3 DNA sequence: TGTGCCAGCAGTTTAGGCCCGCGCCGCCTCTCTGGGGCCAACGTCCTGACTTTC.

This clone was observed a single time. The gene calls are TRBV19 and TRBJ2-5; perhaps D is TRBD1 or TRBD2 (7 bases each). Trimming pared 7 bases from V and 2 bases from J, leaving 14 bases between. CDR1 is LNHDA, CDR2 SQIVND, per germline (reference sequence). The length of the CDR3 is 14 residues. The CDR3, as DNA: TGTGCCAGTACCAGGGGGGGGAAACAAGAGACCCAGTACTTC. This translates into CASTRGGKQETQYF. The whole variable domain, filled in from reference TRBV19 and TRBJ2-5, reads DGGITQSPKYLFRKEGQNVTLSCEQNLNHDAMYWYRQDPGQGLRLIYYSQIVNDFQKGDIAEGYSVSREKKESFPLTVTSAQKNPTAFYLCASTRGGKQETQYFGPGTRLLVL.

This clone appeared a single time. The chain has TRBV5-6 and TRBJ2-7, with a possible D match to TRBD1 (5 bases). This CDR3 region has 13 residues. The V gene's germline CDR1 is SGHDT and CDR2 YYEEEE. Trimming left V 3 bases short and J 5 bases short, with 12 bases between. The CDR3 is CASSWGLIDEQYF. In DNA form, the CDR3 reads TGTGCCAGCAGCTGGGGCCTGATTGACGAGCAGTACTTC.

This rearrangement joins TRBV28 to TRBJ2-1, with 8 bases aligning to TRBD2. Germline assignment: CDR1 MDHEN and CDR2 SYDVKM. This CDR3 is 16 amino acids long. Trimming cost V 6 bases and J 1 base; bases outside gene matches: 8. The CDR3 DNA is TGTGCCAGCAGCTATTCACTAGCGGCTTCCTACAATGAGCAGTTCTTC. This sequence encodes CASSYSLAASYNEQFF.

The genes are TRBV20-1 and TRBJ2-7; D might be TRBD1 (5 bases). Germline V lookup: CDR1 DFQATT, CDR2 SNEGSKA (reference sequence). V was pared by 3 bases and J by 5 bases, with 8 bases between. This CDR3 contains 11 residues. In nucleotides, the CDR3 is TGCAGTGCTAGGAACAGGAACGAGCAGTACTTC. Its protein is CSARNRNEQYF.

V and J are TRBV6-4 and TRBJ2-2; 11 bases map to TRBD1. Germline loops: CDR1 MRHNA, CDR2 SNTAGT. V lost 6 bases, J lost 6 bases, and 6 bases stayed unmatched. This CDR3 has 15 amino acids. Here the CDR3 reads CASSRTGGAAGELFF. CDR3 nucleotide sequence: TGTGCCAGCAGCCGGACAGGGGGCGCGGCCGGGGAGCTGTTTTTT.

The rearrangement links TRBV6-4 to TRBJ2-2; 12 bases agree with TRBD2. Looked up from germline, CDR1 is MRHNA and CDR2 is SNTAGT. V was clipped by 0 bases and J by 3 bases; unmatched bases: 5. The CDR3 consists of 18 residues. The CDR3 nucleotides are TGTGCCAGCAGTGACTCGATACTAGCGGGAGGATACACCGGGGAGCTGTTTTTT. Protein: CASSDSILAGGYTGELFF.

This sequence joins TRBV7-9 and TRBJ1-2, with 8 bases lining up with TRBD1. Trimming removed 5 bases from V and 5 bases from J; junction bases left unmatched: 10. Germline assignment: CDR1 SEHNR and CDR2 FQNEAQ (reference sequence). The CDR3 sequence is 15 residues long. For the CDR3, the DNA is TGTGCCAGCAGCGCGGCTAGGACAGGGCGATATGGCTACACCTTC. Its translation is CASSAARTGRYGYTF.

The gene calls are TRBV28 and TRBJ2-3; 11 bases are shared with TRBD2. Germline V gives CDR1 MDHEN, CDR2 SYDVKM. The CDR3 runs to 14 residues. As DNA, the CDR3 is TGTGCGATAGGGGCTAGCGGGGGGACAGATACGCAGTATTTT. This sequence encodes CAIGASGGTDTQYF.

The chain employs TRBV7-3 and TRBJ2-6, with a weak D call TRBD1 (6 bases). V was shortened by 5 bases and J by 0 bases, with 8 bases between the two germline ends. Germline V CDR1 and CDR2: SGHTA, FQGTGA. The CDR3 is 15 amino acids. In nucleotides, the CDR3 is TGTGCCAGCAGCACAGGGAGCTCTGGGGCCAACGTCCTGACTTTC. It translates to CASSTGSSGANVLTF.